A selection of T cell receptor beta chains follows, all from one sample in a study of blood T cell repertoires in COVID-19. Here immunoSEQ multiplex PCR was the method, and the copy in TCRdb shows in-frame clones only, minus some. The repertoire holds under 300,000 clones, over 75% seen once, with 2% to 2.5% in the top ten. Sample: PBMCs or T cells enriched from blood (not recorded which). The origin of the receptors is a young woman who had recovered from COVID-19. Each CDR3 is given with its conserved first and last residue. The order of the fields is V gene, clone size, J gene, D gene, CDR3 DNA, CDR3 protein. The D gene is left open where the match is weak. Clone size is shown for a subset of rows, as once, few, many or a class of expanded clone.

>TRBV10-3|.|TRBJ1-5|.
TGTGCCATCAGTGAGGCAGGGAATAGCTTGGGTCAGCCCCAGCATTTT
CAISEAGNSLGQPQHF
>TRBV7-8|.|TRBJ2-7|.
TGTGCCAGCAGCTTAGGAGGGGAGGTTTACGAGCAGTACTTC
CASSLGGEVYEQYF
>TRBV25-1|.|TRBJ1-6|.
TGTGCCAGCAGTGGGGACTTGGTGGGGTCCCTCCACTTT
CASSGDLVGSLHF
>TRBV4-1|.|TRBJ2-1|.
TGCGCCAGCAGCCAAGATCAGGTATTTCGGGGGCAGTTCTTC
CASSQDQVFRGQFF
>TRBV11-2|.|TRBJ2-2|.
TGTGCCAGCAGCCCCCCCGGATATGAGGGTACCGGGGAGCTGTTTTTT
CASSPPGYEGTGELFF
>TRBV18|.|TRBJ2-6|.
TGTGCCAGCTCACGCGGGGACTCTGGGGCCAACGTCCTGACTTTC
CASSRGDSGANVLTF
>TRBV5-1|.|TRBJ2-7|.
TGCGCCAGCAGCTTGATGAGCAGGGCGTACGAGCAGTACTTC
CASSLMSRAYEQYF
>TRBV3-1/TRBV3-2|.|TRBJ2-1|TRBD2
TGTGCCAGCAGCCACAGCGGGGGGGGCTACAATGAGCAGTTCTTC
CASSHSGGGYNEQFF
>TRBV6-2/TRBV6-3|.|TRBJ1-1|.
TGTGCCAGCAGTCTCAAAGGGGTAGAGACTGAAGCTTTCTTT
CASSLKGVETEAFF
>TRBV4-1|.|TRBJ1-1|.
TGCGCCAGCACGAACTTACCGGGATCGGGTTCTGAAGCTTTCTTT
CASTNLPGSGSEAFF
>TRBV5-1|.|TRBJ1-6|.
TGCGCCAGCACCAAGACAGGAATTGGAGCTCCCCTCCACTTT
CASTKTGIGAPLHF
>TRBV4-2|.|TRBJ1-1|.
TGTGCCAGCAGCTCCCGGACACGACAGAACACTGAAGCTTTCTTT
CASSSRTRQNTEAFF
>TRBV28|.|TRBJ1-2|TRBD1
TGTGCCAGCAACAACCCGGGACAGGGGGCCTATTATGGCTACACCTTC
CASNNPGQGAYYGYTF
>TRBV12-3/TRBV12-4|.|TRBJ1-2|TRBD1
TGTGCCAGCAGTCTGGGACAGTTCTATGGCTACACCTTC
CASSLGQFYGYTF
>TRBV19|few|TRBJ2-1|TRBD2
TGTGCCAGTAGGACTAGCGGGGGCCTTAGCTCCTACAATGAGCAGTTCTTC
CASRTSGGLSSYNEQFF
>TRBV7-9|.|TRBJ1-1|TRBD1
TGTGCCAGCAGCTCGACAGGGGGCGTTGCTGAAGCTTTCTTT
CASSSTGGVAEAFF
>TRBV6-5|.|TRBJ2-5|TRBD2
TGTGCCAGCAGTTACGGTATAGCGGGGGGAATAGAGACCCAGTACTTC
CASSYGIAGGIETQYF
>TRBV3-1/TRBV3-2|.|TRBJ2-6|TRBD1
TGTGCCAGCAGCCAAGAGTGGACAGGAACTGGGGCCAACGTCCTGACTTTC
CASSQEWTGTGANVLTF
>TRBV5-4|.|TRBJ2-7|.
TGTGCCAGCAGCCCCGCTCCGACTAACGGTCGCTACGAGCAGTACTTC
CASSPAPTNGRYEQYF
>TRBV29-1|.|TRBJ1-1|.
TGCAGCGTTGAAGATCAGGGGAACACTGAAGCTTTCTTT
CSVEDQGNTEAFF
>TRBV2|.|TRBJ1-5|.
TGTGCCAGCAGTGATGTAACAGGCAATCAGCCCCAGCATTTT
CASSDVTGNQPQHF
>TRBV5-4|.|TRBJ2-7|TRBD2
TGTGCCAGCAGCTTGGCCGGGAGCGGGGGGGCCTACGAGCAGTACTTC
CASSLAGSGGAYEQYF
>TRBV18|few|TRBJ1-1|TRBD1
TGTGCCAGCTCACCTCGGACAGGGGCCCAGAACACTGAAGCTTTCTTT
CASSPRTGAQNTEAFF
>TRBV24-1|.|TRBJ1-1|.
TGTGCCACCAGTGATTCGGCGGTGAACACTGAAGCTTTCTTT
CATSDSAVNTEAFF
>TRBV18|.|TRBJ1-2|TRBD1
TGTGCCAGCTCACCGCCAGGGACAGTCTACTTTGGCTACACCTTC
CASSPPGTVYFGYTF
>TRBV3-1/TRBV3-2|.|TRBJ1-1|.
TGTGCCAGCAGCCAAGAAGGGAGCGGACAGAAGGATCATGAAGCTTTCTTT
CASSQEGSGQKDHEAFF
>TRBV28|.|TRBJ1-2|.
TGTGCCAGCAGTTTGCAGGGTTTTAATGGCTACACCTTC
CASSLQGFNGYTF
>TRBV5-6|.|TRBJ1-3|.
TGTGCCAGCAGCTTGCGGGGAGCTGGAAACACCATATATTTT
CASSLRGAGNTIYF
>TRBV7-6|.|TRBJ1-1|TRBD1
TGTGCCAGCAGTCAGACAGGGAGGAGAACTGAAGCTTTCTTT
CASSQTGRRTEAFF
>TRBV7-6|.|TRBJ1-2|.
TGTGCCAGCAGCTTAGAGTCGGGGATCTATGGCTACACCTTC
CASSLESGIYGYTF
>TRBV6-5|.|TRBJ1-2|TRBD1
TGTGCCAGCAGAGTACAGGGGACCCGGTTTGACTACACCTTC
CASRVQGTRFDYTF
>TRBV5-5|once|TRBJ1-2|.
TGTGCCAGCAGCCTGTCGGGTACAGGGAACTATGGCTACACCTTC
CASSLSGTGNYGYTF
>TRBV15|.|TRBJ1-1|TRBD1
TGTGCCACCAGCAGAGGAGGATCGTGGACAGGGCTGGCGAACACTGAAGCTTTCTTT
CATSRGGSWTGLANTEAFF
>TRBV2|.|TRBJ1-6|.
TGTGCCAGCATCCGATCGAGCTCCTATAATTCACCCCTCCACTTT
CASIRSSSYNSPLHF
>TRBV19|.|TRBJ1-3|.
TGTGCCAGTAGCGAGACAGCAGGAAGAAACACCATATATTTT
CASSETAGRNTIYF
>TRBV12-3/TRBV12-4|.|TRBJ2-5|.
TGTGCCAGCAGACTAGGATTGGAGGAGACCCAGTACTTC
CASRLGLEETQYF
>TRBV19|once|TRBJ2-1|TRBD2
TGTGCCAGTACCTCGGGGGGGGATCAGTTCTTC
CASTSGGDQFF
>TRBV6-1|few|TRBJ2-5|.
TGTGCCAGCAGTGAAGTGGGACTTGGGTACTTC
CASSEVGLGYF
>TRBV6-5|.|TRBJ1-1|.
TGTGCCAGCAGTTACTCTACACCGAACACTGAAGCTTTCTTT
CASSYSTPNTEAFF
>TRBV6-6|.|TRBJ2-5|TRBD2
TGTGCCAGCAGTCTGGGCGGGGGTAGGGACCAGTACTTC
CASSLGGGRDQYF
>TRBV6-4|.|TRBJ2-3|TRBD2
TGTGCCAGCAGTGACTCGGGGACTAGCGCAGATACGCAGTATTTT
CASSDSGTSADTQYF
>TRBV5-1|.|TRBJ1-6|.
TGCGCCAGCAGCCCGCGGGCGGAACCCTATAATTCACCCCTCCACTTT
CASSPRAEPYNSPLHF
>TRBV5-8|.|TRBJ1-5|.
TGTGCCAGCAGCCACAGGGTGGCCAATCAGCCCCAGCATTTT
CASSHRVANQPQHF
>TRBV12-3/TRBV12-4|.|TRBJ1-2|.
TGTGCCAGCAGCAAGACAGTACCCTATGGCTACACCTTC
CASSKTVPYGYTF
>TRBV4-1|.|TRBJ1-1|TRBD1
TGCGCCAGCAGCCAATCAGGGACAGGCGGTGAAGCTTTCTTT
CASSQSGTGGEAFF
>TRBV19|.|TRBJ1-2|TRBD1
TGTGCCAGTAGAACCATAGTGCAAGGAGAGAGGGACAGGGAGAACTATGGCTACACCTTC
CASRTIVQGERDRENYGYTF
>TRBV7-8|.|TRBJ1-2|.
TGTGCCAGTAACCGCGTGTTAGCTAACTATGGCTACACCTTC
CASNRVLANYGYTF
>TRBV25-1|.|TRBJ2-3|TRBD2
TGTGCCAGCAGTGGATTTGGGGGGGCAGATACGCAGTATTTT
CASSGFGGADTQYF
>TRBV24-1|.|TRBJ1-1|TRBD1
TGTGCCACCAGTGGCGGACAGGGGGCGGACGCTTTCTTT
CATSGGQGADAFF
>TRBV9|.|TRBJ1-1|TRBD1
TGTGCCAGCAGCGTAGGGGGGACAGGTAACACTGAAGCTTTCTTT
CASSVGGTGNTEAFF